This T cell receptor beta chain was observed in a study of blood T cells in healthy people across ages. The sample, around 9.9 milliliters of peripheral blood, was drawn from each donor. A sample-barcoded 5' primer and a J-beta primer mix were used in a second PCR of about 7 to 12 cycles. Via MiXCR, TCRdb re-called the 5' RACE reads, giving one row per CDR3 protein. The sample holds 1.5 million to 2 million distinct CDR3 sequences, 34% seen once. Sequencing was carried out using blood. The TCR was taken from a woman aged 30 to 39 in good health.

As DNA, the CDR3 is TGTGCCAGCAGCGTAGAAGGGCAGAACACTGAAGCTTTCTTT. It is translated as CASSVEGQNTEAFF. The V and J genes are TRBV9 and TRBJ1-1; D is unclear. The CDR3 consists of 14 residues. Germline V lookup: CDR1 SGDLS, CDR2 YYNGEE. Trimming took off 0 bases at V and 1 base at J, with 7 bases between the two ends.